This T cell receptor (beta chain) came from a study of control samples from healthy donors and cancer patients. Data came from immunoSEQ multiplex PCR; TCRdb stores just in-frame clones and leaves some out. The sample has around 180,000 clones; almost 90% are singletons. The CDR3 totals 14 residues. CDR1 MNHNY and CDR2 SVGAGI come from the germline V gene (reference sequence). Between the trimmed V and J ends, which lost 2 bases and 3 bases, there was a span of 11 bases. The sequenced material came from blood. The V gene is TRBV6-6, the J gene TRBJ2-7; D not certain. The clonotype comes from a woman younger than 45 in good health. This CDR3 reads CASSYSGQNYEQYF. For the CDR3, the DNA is TGTGCCAGCAGTTACAGTGGGCAGAACTACGAGCAGTACTTC.